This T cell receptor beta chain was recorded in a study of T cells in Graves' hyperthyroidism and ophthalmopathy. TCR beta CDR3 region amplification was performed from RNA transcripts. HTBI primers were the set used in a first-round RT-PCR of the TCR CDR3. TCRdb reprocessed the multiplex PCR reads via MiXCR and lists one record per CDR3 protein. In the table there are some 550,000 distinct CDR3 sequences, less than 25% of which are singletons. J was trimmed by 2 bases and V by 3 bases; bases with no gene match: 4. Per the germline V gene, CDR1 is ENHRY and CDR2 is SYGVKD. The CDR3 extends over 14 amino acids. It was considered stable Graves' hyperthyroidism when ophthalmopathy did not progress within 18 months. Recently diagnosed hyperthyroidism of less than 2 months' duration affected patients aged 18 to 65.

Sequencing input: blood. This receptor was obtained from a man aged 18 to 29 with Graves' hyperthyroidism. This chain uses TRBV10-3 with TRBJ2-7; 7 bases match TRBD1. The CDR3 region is CAISDRDSAYEQYF. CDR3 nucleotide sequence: TGTGCCATCAGTGACCGGGACAGTGCCTACGAGCAGTACTTC.